This entry lists 32 T cell receptor beta chains sequenced from one sample in a study of cytomegalovirus exposure and HLA in healthy donors. 60 Vbeta and 13 Jbeta primers were used in PCR. The protocol was immunoSEQ multiplex PCR, while the TCRdb copy is restricted to in-frame clones and leaves out a portion. The repertoire has fewer than 200,000 clones, roughly 84% of them found once; the top ten carry roughly 2.2%. Sequencing was performed on PBMCs. These receptors were collected from a man aged 18 to 35 in good health and CMV-seropositive.

The chain carries TRBV6-1 and TRBJ2-1, with D unresolved. Germline loops: CDR1 MNHNS, CDR2 SASEGT. The CDR3 has 11 residues. V was trimmed by 3 bases and J by 15 bases, leaving 12 bases between them. Written as DNA, the CDR3 is TGTGCCAGCAGTGATATGGCTAGTACGTTCTTC. Translation: CASSDMASTFF.

The chain has TRBV9 and TRBJ1-1; D might be TRBD1 (5 bases). Germline V gene data show CDR1 as SGDLS and CDR2 as YYNGEE. Trimming removed 4 bases at V and 5 bases at J, with 18 bases between. The CDR3 runs 15 residues. CDR3 sequence: CASSPGRGRGTEAFF. The CDR3 nucleotides read TGTGCCAGCAGCCCAGGGAGGGGCCGTGGGACTGAAGCTTTCTTT.

V is TRBV5-4 and J is TRBJ2-3, with D possibly being TRBD2 (6 bases). Germline V gives CDR1 SGHNT, CDR2 YYREEE (reference sequence). V shed 4 bases and J shed 0 bases, with 18 bases lying between them. The CDR3 runs 17 residues. Here the CDR3 DNA reads TGTGCCAGCAGCCCCGAGGTGGGCGGGGCTAGCACAGATACGCAGTATTTT. Amino acid sequence: CASSPEVGGASTDTQYF.

The genes are TRBV5-4 and TRBJ1-4; D is possibly TRBD1 (5 bases). Trimming removed 0 bases at V and 0 bases at J, with 15 bases between. The CDR3 covers 18 residues. Germline loops: CDR1 SGHNT, CDR2 YYREEE (reference sequence). The CDR3 coding sequence is TGTGCCAGCAGCTTGGATGGGAGGAGGGACGCAACTAATGAAAAACTGTTTTTT. The encoded protein is CASSLDGRRDATNEKLFF.

The genes are TRBV6-6 and TRBJ2-3, with 7 bases identical to TRBD1. J lost 1 base, V lost 8 bases, and 6 bases had no gene match. CDR3 length: 14 amino acids. Germline CDR1 is MNHNY and CDR2 is SVGAGI (reference sequence). The CDR3 DNA is TGTGCCAGCGCAGGGGGATTCGGCACAGATACGCAGTATTTT. This sequence encodes CASAGGFGTDTQYF.

This chain links TRBV4-3 with TRBJ1-2; TRBD1 matches 7 bases. J lost 4 bases, V lost 4 bases, and 9 bases had no gene match. CDR1 and CDR2 from the germline V gene are LGHNA and YSLEER. The CDR3 consists of 15 residues. DNA of the CDR3: TGCGCCAGCAGCCGACAAGGGGGCGGACCCTATGGCTACACCTTC. It is translated as CASSRQGGGPYGYTF.

Only one count was recorded for this clone. The genes are TRBV7-2 and TRBJ2-1, with TRBD2 matching 10 bases. This CDR3 comprises 15 residues. V was clipped by 5 bases and J by 4 bases; unmatched bases: 5. Germline CDR1 SGHTA, CDR2 FQGNSA. CDR3 loop: CASSSASGGYNEQFF. CDR3 in DNA: TGTGCCAGCAGCAGCGCTAGCGGGGGATACAATGAGCAGTTCTTC. The full variable domain, with the rest looked up from reference TRBV7-2 and TRBJ2-1, is GAGVSQSPSNKVTEKGKDVELRCDPISGHTALYWYRQSLGQGLEFLIYFQGNSAPDKSGLPSDRFSAERTGGSVSTLTIQRTQQEDSAVYLCASSSASGGYNEQFFGPGTRLTVL.

The genes are TRBV7-2 and TRBJ2-5; a weak D match, TRBD2 (6 bases). Trimming stripped 5 bases from V and 4 bases from J, with 17 bases between. CDR3 length equals 15 residues. Germline V lookup: CDR1 SGHTA, CDR2 FQGNSA. The CDR3 loop reads CASSAPRGPAETQYF. The CDR3 DNA reads as TGTGCCAGCAGCGCGCCGCGGGGACCGGCAGAGACCCAGTACTTC.

The chain carries TRBV29-1 and TRBJ1-1, with a tentative D call TRBD1 (5 bases). Germline values: CDR1 SQVTM, CDR2 ANQGSEA. CDR3 length equals 14 residues. With 4 bases removed from V and 1 base from J, the gap between germline ends came to 13 bases. The CDR3 protein is CSVGGAGRNTEAFF. The CDR3 DNA is TGCAGCGTTGGCGGGGCAGGGAGGAACACTGAAGCTTTCTTT. Full variable domain (missing parts from reference TRBV29-1 and TRBJ1-1): SAVISQKPSRDICQRGTSLTIQCQVDSQVTMMFWYRQQPGQSLTLIATANQGSEATYESGFVIDKFPISRPNLTFSTLTVSNMSPEDSSIYLCSVGGAGRNTEAFFGQGTRLTVV.

The chain links TRBV21-1 to TRBJ2-7; the table's D call, TRBD2, was not checked against the DNA. TRBV21-1 constitutes a pseudogene. There are 18 residues in the CDR3. The CDR3 coding sequence is TGTGCCAGCAGCACACGAGAGACGGGGGGCGCCGAGTTCCACGAGCAGTACTTC. Amino acids: CASSTRETGGAEFHEQYF.

The V and J genes are TRBV4-3 and TRBJ2-1, with 7 bases fitting TRBD1. This CDR3 region has 15 residues. V shed 1 base and J 4 bases; nucleotides not matched to a gene: 4. Germline CDR1 reads LGHNA; CDR2 reads YSLEER. The CDR3 DNA reads TGCGCCAGCAGCCAAGGGACAGGCTCATACAATGAGCAGTTCTTC. As protein: CASSQGTGSYNEQFF.

This clone was detected only a few times. The J gene is TRBJ1-1, the V gene TRBV5-1; no clear D gene. Trimming cost V 5 bases and J 2 bases, with 7 bases left between them. The CDR3 covers 12 residues. Germline V gene lookup returns CDR1 SGHRS and CDR2 YFSETQ. As DNA, the CDR3 is TGCGCCAGCAGGGCGGGAAACACTGAAGCTTTCTTT. Protein sequence: CASRAGNTEAFF.

The chain has TRBV2 and TRBJ2-4, with 7 bases fitting TRBD1. The CDR3 is 15 amino acids. Germline assignment: CDR1 SNHLY and CDR2 FYNNEI. Unmatched junction bases numbered 6, after V lost 7 bases and J lost 0 bases. The CDR3: CASKRDSLAKNIQYF. For the CDR3, the DNA is TGTGCCAGCAAGAGGGACAGCCTAGCCAAAAACATTCAGTACTTC.

The chain recombines TRBV6-4 with TRBJ2-2; D ambiguous. The CDR3 runs to 16 residues. V gave up 0 bases and J gave up 5 bases, with 13 bases separating them. CDR1 and CDR2 (germline): MRHNA, SNTAGT. The CDR3 region has the DNA TGTGCCAGCAGTGACTCGTTTCCCCCTAGGACCGGGGAGCTGTTTTTT. Translated, it gives CASSDSFPPRTGELFF.

V gene TRBV5-1 combines with J gene TRBJ1-1; no definite D call. V was clipped by 0 bases and J by 2 bases, with 8 bases between them. The CDR3 sequence is 14 residues long. The germline gives CDR1 SGHRS, CDR2 YFSETQ. Here the CDR3 DNA reads TGCGCCAGCAGCTTGGGGCAGAAAAACACTGAAGCTTTCTTT. It encodes CASSLGQKNTEAFF.

The chain carries TRBV9 and TRBJ2-2; maybe TRBD1 (5 bases). The CDR3 runs to 15 residues. V was cut by 0 bases and J by 4 bases, with 10 bases left in between. The germline CDR1 and CDR2 sequences are SGDLS and YYNGEE. For the CDR3, the DNA is TGTGCCAGCAGCGTAGGGGGCGCGGTCACCGGGGAGCTGTTTTTT. Amino acids: CASSVGGAVTGELFF. Full variable domain (missing parts from reference TRBV9 and TRBJ2-2): DSGVTQTPKHLITATGQRVTLRCSPRSGDLSVYWYQQSLDQGLQFLIQYYNGEERAKGNILERFSAQQFPDLHSELNLSSLELGDSALYFCASSVGGAVTGELFFGEGSRLTVL.

The chain has TRBV9 and TRBJ2-7, with D tentatively TRBD2 (5 bases). The CDR3 is 16 amino acids. Germline CDR1 SGDLS, CDR2 YYNGEE. V lost 0 bases and J 0 bases, leaving 13 bases between the germline ends. CDR3 amino acids: CASSVDATGSSYEQYF. CDR3 nucleotide sequence: TGTGCCAGCAGCGTAGATGCGACGGGAAGCTCCTACGAGCAGTACTTC.

V is TRBV4-3 and J is TRBJ1-5, with D tentatively TRBD1 (5 bases). Germline V gives CDR1 LGHNA, CDR2 YSLEER. Trimming took 1 base from V and 3 from J, leaving 13 bases between them. The length of the CDR3 is 16 residues. CDR3 region: CASSQGETALNQPQHF. CDR3 sequence (DNA): TGCGCCAGCAGCCAAGGAGAGACAGCACTCAATCAGCCCCAGCATTTT.

The V gene is TRBV27, the J gene TRBJ2-7, with 8 bases matching TRBD2. CDR3 size: 13 residues. Germline V gene sequence: CDR1 MNHEY, CDR2 SMNVEV (reference sequence). V trimming: 4 bases; J trimming: 6 bases; junction bases outside the gene matches: 5. The CDR3 DNA is TGTGCCAGCAGTTCCTCGGGGGGGATCGAGCAGTACTTC. It is translated as CASSSSGGIEQYF.

The V and J genes are TRBV6-1 and TRBJ1-1; TRBD1 might be the D (6 bases). Germline assignment: CDR1 MNHNS and CDR2 SASEGT. This CDR3 has 13 amino acids. The V end was cut by 5 bases, the J end by 4 bases, with 11 bases between. The CDR3 here is CASSSTGTTEAFF. Written as DNA, the CDR3 is TGTGCCAGCAGTTCCACAGGGACCACTGAAGCTTTCTTT.

The chain employs TRBV5-5 and TRBJ1-2; TRBD1 is a possible D gene (6 bases). V was shortened by 4 bases and J by 6 bases, with 13 bases between the two germline ends. The CDR3 runs to 13 residues. CDR1 is SGHKS, CDR2 YYEKEE, per germline (reference sequence). CDR3 bases: TGTGCCAGCAGCCACAGGGAATCGAATGGCTACACCTTC. This codes for CASSHRESNGYTF.

The sample holds a few counts of this clone. The J gene is TRBJ1-5, the V gene TRBV27; TRBD1 aligns across 8 bases. CDR3 length equals 16 residues. Germline V gene data show CDR1 as MNHEY and CDR2 as SMNVEV (reference sequence). J gave up 3 bases and V 5 bases, and 9 bases lay outside the gene matches. The CDR3 sequence is CASSPTDRADNQPQHF. CDR3 nucleotides: TGTGCCAGCAGTCCCACGGACAGGGCTGACAATCAGCCCCAGCATTTT.

V usage is TRBV5-1 and J usage is TRBJ2-4, with D maybe TRBD2 (5 bases). Germline CDR1 reads SGHRS; CDR2 reads YFSETQ. This CDR3 spans 16 amino acids. V was cut by 3 bases and J by 2 bases, with 15 bases left in between. CDR3 loop: CASSSIEGFPKNIQYF. The CDR3 DNA is TGCGCCAGCAGCTCTATCGAGGGATTTCCCAAAAACATTCAGTACTTC.

This chain joins TRBV5-1 and TRBJ2-3; D unclear. CDR1 is SGHRS and CDR2 is YFSETQ in the germline V gene. This CDR3 is 14 amino acids long. V was trimmed by 7 bases and J by 6 bases, leaving 18 bases between them. This CDR3 reads CASLEQPSTDTQYF. The CDR3 DNA follows: TGCGCCAGCCTAGAGCAGCCCTCCACCGATACGCAGTATTTT.

The chain couples TRBV7-2 to TRBJ2-3, with 7 bases that match TRBD2. The CDR3 runs 15 residues. V was clipped by 0 bases and J by 6 bases; unmatched bases: 6. The V gene's germline CDR1 is SGHTA and CDR2 FQGNSA. Written as DNA, the CDR3 is TGTGCCAGCAGCTTAGCGGTCTGGGGGGGGGATACGCAGTATTTT. This encodes CASSLAVWGGDTQYF.

V is TRBV4-2 and J is TRBJ2-6, with TRBD1 as a possible D gene (5 bases). The germline gives CDR1 LGHNA, CDR2 YNFKEQ. CDR3 length equals 17 residues. Trimming took 1 base from V and 0 from J, leaving 10 bases between them. The CDR3 here is CASSQAQGNSGANVLTF. CDR3 bases: TGTGCCAGCAGCCAAGCGCAGGGAAACTCTGGGGCCAACGTCCTGACTTTC.

The chain carries TRBV6-5 and TRBJ1-1, with a weak D call TRBD1 (6 bases). This CDR3 comprises 14 residues. Germline loops: CDR1 MNHEY, CDR2 SVGAGI. V was pared by 7 bases and J by 6 bases, with 18 bases between. CDR3 coding DNA: TGTGCCAGCAACCCGGGGGGCCCGTTCGCTGAAGCTTTCTTT. It yields the protein CASNPGGPFAEAFF.

This chain joins TRBV4-1 and TRBJ1-4; D gene uncertain. Trimming pared 2 bases from V and 0 bases from J, leaving 7 bases between. Germline loops: CDR1 MGHRA, CDR2 YSYEKL. The CDR3 consists of 15 residues. CDR3 sequence: CASSQPYATNEKLFF. CDR3 nucleotides: TGCGCCAGCAGCCAACCGTATGCAACTAATGAAAAACTGTTTTTT.

The genes are TRBV5-1 and TRBJ1-1, with 9 bases matching TRBD1. V lost 2 bases to trimming and J lost 1 base; unmatched junction nucleotides: 6. The CDR3 has 16 residues. CDR1 is SGHRS and CDR2 is YFSETQ in the germline V gene. The CDR3 DNA follows: TGCGCCAGCAGCTTCGGAGGGACAGGGACGAACACTGAAGCTTTCTTT. Protein sequence: CASSFGGTGTNTEAFF.

In the case of this clone: Germline and junction disagree at one end, which may indicate a read error. J is TRBJ2-4 and V is TRBV9; D perhaps matches TRBD2 (6 bases). The germline gives CDR1 SGDLS, CDR2 YYNGEE. The CDR3 consists of 16 residues. CDR3: CASSVGKELAKNSQYF. DNA for the CDR3: TGTGCCAGCAGCGTAGGAAAGGAACTAGCCAAAAACAGTCAGTACTTC.

This clone was counted a few times. The chain is built from TRBV4-2 and TRBJ2-7; D is perhaps TRBD1 (6 bases). V was clipped by 4 bases and J by 4 bases, with 17 bases between them. The CDR3 runs to 15 residues. CDR1 and CDR2 from the germline V gene are LGHNA and YNFKEQ. The chain's CDR3 is CASSLTSGEIYEQYF. Here the CDR3 DNA reads TGTGCCAGCAGCCTCACATCAGGGGAGATATACGAGCAGTACTTC.

This chain joins TRBV6-6 and TRBJ2-5; TRBD2 aligns across 9 bases. The CDR3 sequence is 15 residues long. V shed 0 bases, J shed 5 bases, and the junction held 4 bases outside the gene matches. Germline values: CDR1 MNHNY, CDR2 SVGAGI (reference sequence). CDR3 coding DNA: TGTGCCAGCAGTTACTCGGCGCTAGCGGGGGAGACCCAGTACTTC. Its protein is CASSYSALAGETQYF.